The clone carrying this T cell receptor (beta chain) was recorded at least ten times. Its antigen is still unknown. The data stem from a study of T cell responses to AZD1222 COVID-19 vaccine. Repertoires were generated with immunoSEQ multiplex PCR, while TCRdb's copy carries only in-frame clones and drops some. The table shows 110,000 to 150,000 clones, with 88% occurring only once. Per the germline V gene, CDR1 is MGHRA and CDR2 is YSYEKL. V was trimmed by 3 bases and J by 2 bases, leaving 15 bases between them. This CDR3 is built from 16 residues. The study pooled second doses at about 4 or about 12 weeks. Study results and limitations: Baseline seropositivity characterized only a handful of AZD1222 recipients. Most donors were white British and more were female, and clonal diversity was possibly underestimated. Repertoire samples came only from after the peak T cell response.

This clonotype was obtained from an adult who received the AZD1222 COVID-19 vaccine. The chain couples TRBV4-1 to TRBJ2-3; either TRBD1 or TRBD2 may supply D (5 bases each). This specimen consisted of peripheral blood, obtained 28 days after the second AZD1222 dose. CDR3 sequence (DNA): TGCGCCAGCAGCCATATTACGGGACCGACCACAGATACGCAGTATTTT. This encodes CASSHITGPTTDTQYF.